This TCR beta chain was captured in a study of response to subunit inactivated influenza vaccine. On this clonotype: Its matching antigen is unknown.

Findings and limits, study-wide: The authors proposed limited new T cell recruitment per seasonal influenza vaccination.

The ends were cut back, 2 bases at V and 6 bases at J, with 7 bases in the middle. Germline V CDR1 and CDR2: SGHTA, FQGNSA. The CDR3 is 12 residues long. TCRdb passed the RT-PCR reads through MiXCR, listing each CDR3 protein once. The sample has around 790,000 distinct CDR3 sequences, around 21% seen once. The source is a middle-aged man who received an inactivated influenza vaccine. The chain is built from TRBV7-2 and TRBJ2-5; D not certain. This sample comprised PBMCs from blood, obtained more than 4 days after vaccination. The CDR3 loop reads CASSLIEQTQYF. For the CDR3, the DNA is TGTGCCAGCAGCTTAATCGAGCAGACCCAGTACTTC.